The 24 T cell receptor beta chains below were found in one sample sequenced in a study of blood T cell repertoires in COVID-19. The protocol was immunoSEQ multiplex PCR, while the TCRdb copy is restricted to in-frame clones and leaves out a portion. Of about 270,000 clones listed, roughly 86% are singletons. The sample consisted of PBMCs or T cells enriched from blood (not recorded which). Every receptor here comes from a woman in her 30s who had recovered from COVID-19.

The chain links TRBV28 to TRBJ1-1, with a tentative D call TRBD1 (6 bases). Trimming took off 7 bases at V and 9 bases at J, with 21 bases between the two ends. CDR1 and CDR2 from the germline V gene are MDHEN and SYDVKM. This CDR3 has 14 residues. The DNA of the CDR3 is TGTGCCAGCATTACTCCCGGGGGGGGGCGCAAAGCTTTCTTT. Translating it yields CASITPGGGRKAFF.

The chain couples TRBV7-2 to TRBJ2-1; 13 nucleotides align to TRBD2. The ends lost 5 bases at V and 9 bases at J; junction bases unmatched: 13. Germline CDR1 reads SGHTA; CDR2 reads FQGNSA. The CDR3 covers 17 residues. As DNA, the CDR3 is TGTGCCAGCAGCCCAACTAGCGGGGGGGCCGTCTGGGGTGAGCAGTTCTTC. Amino acids: CASSPTSGGAVWGEQFF.

The chain is built from TRBV6-1 and TRBJ1-2; D remains ambiguous. V was cut by 3 bases and J by 8 bases, with 13 bases left in between. CDR1 and CDR2 from the germline V gene are MNHNS and SASEGT. The CDR3 consists of 13 residues. CDR3 coding DNA: TGTGCCAGCAGTGATCGACTCCCGGGGGGCTACACCTTC. Protein sequence: CASSDRLPGGYTF.

The count of this clone is one. V gene TRBV7-8 combines with J gene TRBJ2-1; 7 bases align to TRBD2. CDR1 and CDR2 (germline): SGHVS, FQNEAQ. The CDR3 has 14 residues. J lost 8 bases, V lost 8 bases, and 12 bases had no gene match. The DNA of the CDR3 is TGTGCCAGCGCTCGTCCACCGGGAGGCGATGAGCAGTTCTTC. Amino acid sequence: CASARPPGGDEQFF.

The table lists this clone with a count of one. V is TRBV29-1 and J is TRBJ2-7; the match to TRBD2 covers 7 bases. Germline-derived CDR1 and CDR2 are SQVTM and ANQGSEA. The CDR3 has 11 residues. After removal of 6 bases from V and 3 bases from J, the junction contained 2 bases not matched to a gene. The chain's CDR3 is CSVGDYYEQYF. CDR3 bases: TGCAGCGTAGGGGACTACTACGAGCAGTACTTC.

The J gene is TRBJ2-1, the V gene TRBV12-3 or TRBV12-4; no definite D call. V lost 3 bases and J 5 bases, leaving 8 bases between the germline ends. The CDR3 extends over 13 amino acids. CDR3 DNA: TGTGCCAGCAGTTTCTTCGCGGACAATGAGCAGTTCTTC. This codes for CASSFFADNEQFF.

On this clone itself: A junction end diverges from the germline sequence, so it may reflect a read error. V and J are TRBV4-1 and TRBJ2-5; TRBD2 matches 10 bases. CDR3 length equals 14 residues. Per germline, CDR1 MGHRA and CDR2 YSYEKL. The CDR3 protein is CASSQDQGGGLANF. The CDR3, as DNA: TGCGCCAGCAGCCAAGATCAGGGGGGGGGACTAGCGAACTTC.

This clone has more than one count but fewer than ten. This chain uses TRBV27 with TRBJ1-1, with D possibly being TRBD1 (5 bases). The CDR3 extends over 11 amino acids. CDR1 and CDR2 from the germline V gene are MNHEY and SMNVEV (reference sequence). The V end lost 8 bases, the J end lost 3 bases, and 7 bases lay between the germline ends. CDR3: CASSGHTEAFF. The CDR3 nucleotides are TGTGCCAGCTCAGGGCACACTGAAGCTTTCTTT.

The chain carries TRBV11-2 and TRBJ1-2, with TRBD1 matching 9 bases. The germline gives CDR1 SGHAT, CDR2 FQNNGV. This CDR3 comprises 15 residues. V trimming: 5 bases; J trimming: 5 bases; junction bases outside the gene matches: 9. The DNA of the CDR3 is TGTGCCAGCAGCCCGTCGGGACAGGGTGATTATGGCTACACCTTC. Translating it yields CASSPSGQGDYGYTF.

This chain connects TRBV7-9 to TRBJ1-1; 8 nucleotides match TRBD1. Germline-derived CDR1 and CDR2 are SEHNR and FQNEAQ (reference sequence). The CDR3 length is 14 residues. The ends lost 1 base at V and 7 bases at J; junction bases unmatched: 5. CDR3: CASSLGGQGDEAFF. In nucleotides, the CDR3 is TGTGCCAGCAGCTTAGGCGGACAGGGTGATGAAGCTTTCTTT.

The rearrangement joins TRBV5-1 to TRBJ2-1; 7 bases are a match to TRBD2. This CDR3 contains 14 residues. The trim removed 4 bases at V and 8 bases at J, leaving 9 bases unmatched. The germline V gene encodes CDR1 SGHRS and CDR2 YFSETQ. CDR3: CASSDPTSFDEQFF. The CDR3 DNA follows: TGCGCCAGCAGCGACCCGACTAGCTTCGATGAGCAGTTCTTC.

The CDR3 nucleotides read TGTGCCAGCCAGCGCCAGATTCACTCCTACGAGCAGTACTTC. It specifies CASQRQIHSYEQYF. The rearrangement uses TRBV7-2 and TRBJ2-7; no firm D call. Germline V CDR1 and CDR2: SGHTA, FQGNSA. V shed 8 bases and J shed 0 bases, with 14 bases lying between them. This CDR3 is 14 amino acids long. The full variable domain, with the rest looked up from reference TRBV7-2 and TRBJ2-7, is GAGVSQSPSNKVTEKGKDVELRCDPISGHTALYWYRQSLGQGLEFLIYFQGNSAPDKSGLPSDRFSAERTGGSVSTLTIQRTQQEDSAVYLCASQRQIHSYEQYFGPGTRLTVT.

J is TRBJ2-1 and V is TRBV13; 9 bases are shared with TRBD1. The trim removed 2 bases at V and 6 bases at J, leaving 8 bases unmatched. Germline V gene sequence: CDR1 PRHDT, CDR2 FYEKMQ (reference sequence). This CDR3 is 16 amino acids long. The CDR3 here is CASSLLGTGPFNEQFF. CDR3 bases: TGTGCCAGCAGCTTATTGGGGACAGGGCCATTCAATGAGCAGTTCTTC. Complete variable domain (other parts from reference TRBV13 and TRBJ2-1): AAGVIQSPRHLIKEKRETATLKCYPIPRHDTVYWYQQGPGQDPQFLISFYEKMQSDKGSIPDRFSAQQFSDYHSELNMSSLELGDSALYFCASSLLGTGPFNEQFFGPGTRLTVL.

This clone was recorded many times. V and J are TRBV5-4 and TRBJ2-2; TRBD1 might be the D (6 bases). This CDR3 region has 17 residues. Deletions cut 4 bases from V and 0 bases from J, with 16 bases between. Germline CDR1 SGHNT, CDR2 YYREEE (reference sequence). The CDR3 here is CASSRPRTDANTGELFF. The CDR3 nucleotides read TGTGCCAGCAGCCGTCCCCGGACAGATGCGAACACCGGGGAGCTGTTTTTT.

The genes are TRBV9 and TRBJ2-7; no definite D call. Germline assignment: CDR1 SGDLS and CDR2 YYNGEE. Trimming removed 1 base from V and 2 bases from J, with 28 bases in between. CDR3 length: 20 amino acids. The CDR3 here is CASSVNWVRQQTPQAYEQYF. In DNA form, the CDR3 reads TGTGCCAGCAGCGTAAACTGGGTGAGGCAGCAAACCCCACAAGCCTACGAGCAGTACTTC.

This chain links TRBV6-5 with TRBJ2-7, with 12 bases lining up with TRBD1. The CDR3 runs 15 residues. Trimming removed 2 bases from V and 7 bases from J; junction bases left unmatched: 6. CDR1 and CDR2 (germline): MNHEY, SVGAGI. CDR3 residues: CASSYGTGGAGEQYF. The CDR3 DNA reads TGTGCCAGCAGTTACGGGACAGGGGGCGCGGGGGAGCAGTACTTC.

The rearrangement joins TRBV10-3 to TRBJ1-1, with D possibly TRBD1 on 6 matching bases. The CDR3 spans 13 residues. V was cut by 6 bases and J by 1 base, with 9 bases left in between. Germline V lookup: CDR1 ENHRY, CDR2 SYGVKD. CDR3 DNA sequence: TGTGCCATCAGCGAACAGGGGAACACTGAAGCTTTCTTT. Amino acid sequence: CAISEQGNTEAFF.

The chain recombines TRBV5-4 with TRBJ1-1; D unresolved. The CDR3 covers 15 residues. With 3 bases removed from V and 0 bases from J, the gap between germline ends came to 12 bases. The germline gives CDR1 SGHNT, CDR2 YYREEE (reference sequence). CDR3 residues: CASSSVQVLNTEAFF. The CDR3, as DNA: TGTGCCAGCAGCTCGGTCCAGGTTTTGAACACTGAAGCTTTCTTT.

The chain recombines TRBV3-1 (or the pseudogene TRBV3-2) with TRBJ1-3; D is unresolved. This CDR3 has 15 amino acids. Germline V gene sequence: CDR1 LGHDT, CDR2 YNNKEL (reference sequence). The V and J ends lost 2 bases and 2 bases respectively, with 10 bases between them. The CDR3 loop is CASSQSTVTGNTIYF. The CDR3 nucleotides are TGTGCCAGCAGCCAATCGACTGTCACTGGAAACACCATATATTTT.

This clone was counted a single time. CDR3 sequence reads: CAWSASGYTDTQYF. CDR3 coding DNA: TGTGCCTGGAGTGCTAGCGGGTACACAGATACGCAGTATTTT. The rearrangement uses TRBV30 and TRBJ2-3, with 8 bases lining up with TRBD2. CDR1 is GTSNPN and CDR2 is SVGIG in the germline V gene (reference sequence). With V trimmed by 1 base and J by 2 bases, 2 bases remained unmatched. The CDR3 spans 14 residues.

This sequence joins TRBV3-1 (or the pseudogene TRBV3-2) and TRBJ2-1; D remains ambiguous. This CDR3 is 12 amino acids long. The germline gives CDR1 LGHDT, CDR2 YNNKEL (reference sequence). The germline V and J ends were trimmed by 2 bases and 10 bases, with 9 bases remaining between them. This CDR3 reads CASSQFWREQFF. The DNA of the CDR3 is TGTGCCAGCAGCCAATTTTGGCGGGAGCAGTTCTTC.

CDR3: CAWTRQGNEKLFF. CDR3 in DNA: TGTGCCTGGACACGTCAGGGAAATGAAAAACTGTTTTTT. This rearrangement joins TRBV30 to TRBJ1-4, with TRBD1 as a possible D gene (5 bases). The CDR3 is made up of 13 amino acids. V lost 4 bases and J 5 bases, leaving 11 bases between the germline ends. Germline assignment: CDR1 GTSNPN and CDR2 SVGIG (reference sequence).

The rearrangement joins TRBV11-1 to TRBJ1-1, with D maybe TRBD1 (5 bases). Deletions cut 2 bases from V and 3 bases from J, with 13 bases between. Germline-derived CDR1 and CDR2 are SGHAT and FQDESV (reference sequence). The CDR3 totals 15 residues. The CDR3 sequence: CASSLPARVHTEAFF. As DNA, the CDR3 is TGTGCCAGCAGCTTACCGGCCAGGGTGCACACTGAAGCTTTCTTT.

This clone was seen just once. This sequence joins TRBV27 and TRBJ1-2, with a weak D call TRBD1 (5 bases). In germline, CDR1 is MNHEY, CDR2 SMNVEV (reference sequence). There are 16 residues in the CDR3. Trimming cost V 3 bases and J 5 bases, with 19 bases left between them. The CDR3 region is CASSLLAGDKVYGYTF. The CDR3 coding sequence is TGTGCCAGCAGTTTGCTTGCGGGGGATAAGGTGTATGGCTACACCTTC.